The next 10 T cell receptor beta chains were all read from a single sample in a study of Ad26.COV2.S vaccination and SARS-CoV-2 variants. Some clones are missing from TCRdb's copy, which holds only in-frame ones; the method was immunoSEQ multiplex PCR. Here the sample spans under 150,000 clones, approximately 90% being singletons. The sequenced sample was peripheral blood, obtained after recovery from COVID-19. Receptors originate from a human donor who had recovered from COVID-19.

The rearrangement joins TRBV19 to TRBJ1-6, with 7 nucleotides matching TRBD1. The V segment lost 6 bases and the J segment 10 bases; nucleotides outside the gene matches: 6. The CDR3 length is 13 residues. Germline CDR1 reads LNHDA; CDR2 reads SQIVND (reference sequence). The CDR3 is CASRGGGRSPLHF. The CDR3 DNA is TGTGCCAGTAGAGGAGGGGGCCGGTCACCCCTCCACTTT.

Here the CDR3 DNA reads TGTGCCAGTACCTTGACAGTTTATAGCAATCAGCCCCAGCATTTT. This translates into CASTLTVYSNQPQHF. This chain uses TRBV19 with TRBJ1-5, with D perhaps matching TRBD1 (5 bases). V was shortened by 7 bases and J by 0 bases, with 13 bases between the two germline ends. CDR1 is LNHDA, CDR2 SQIVND, per germline (reference sequence). The CDR3 runs 15 residues. The variable domain in full, completed from reference TRBV19 and TRBJ1-5, reads DGGITQSPKYLFRKEGQNVTLSCEQNLNHDAMYWYRQDPGQGLRLIYYSQIVNDFQKGDIAEGYSVSREKKESFPLTVTSAQKNPTAFYLCASTLTVYSNQPQHFGDGTRLSIL.

This sequence joins TRBV28 and TRBJ2-7, with TRBD2 matching 12 bases. J was trimmed by 1 base and V by 6 bases; bases with no gene match: 4. Germline V gene sequence: CDR1 MDHEN, CDR2 SYDVKM. CDR3 length: 15 amino acids. The CDR3 sequence is CASRGLAGLSYEQYF. Here the CDR3 DNA reads TGTGCCAGCAGAGGACTAGCGGGGCTTTCCTACGAGCAGTACTTC.

This clone was detected only once. The gene calls are TRBV3-1 (or the pseudogene TRBV3-2) and TRBJ1-1; D uncertain. The length of the CDR3 is 16 residues. Germline-derived CDR1 and CDR2 are LGHDT and YNNKEL (reference sequence). Trimming removed 2 bases at V and 7 bases at J, with 20 bases between. CDR3 region: CASSQRWASNAGEAFF. CDR3 in DNA: TGTGCCAGCAGCCAAAGATGGGCCTCCAATGCGGGTGAAGCTTTCTTT.

This chain joins TRBV28 and TRBJ1-5, with D perhaps matching TRBD1 (5 bases). CDR1 MDHEN and CDR2 SYDVKM come from the germline V gene. The CDR3 consists of 12 residues. The V end lost 6 bases, the J end lost 8 bases, and 11 bases lay between the germline ends. CDR3 bases: TGTGCCAGCAGGGGGGGGAAGGAGCCCCAGCATTTT. Translation: CASRGGKEPQHF.

This clone has just one count. V is TRBV28 and J is TRBJ2-1; no reliable D call. V lost 6 bases to trimming and J lost 7 bases, with 19 bases between them. The CDR3 loop spans 15 amino acids. Germline CDR1 MDHEN, CDR2 SYDVKM. CDR3 nucleotides: TGTGCCAGCAGCCGACCGGTCCCATTTGGGAATGAGCAGTTCTTC. Its protein is CASSRPVPFGNEQFF.

The chain recombines TRBV9 with TRBJ2-7; D perhaps matches TRBD2 (7 bases). In germline, CDR1 is SGDLS, CDR2 YYNGEE. The CDR3 loop spans 14 amino acids. V was shortened by 1 base and J by 6 bases, with 14 bases between the two germline ends. The CDR3 protein is CASSVLGGAGEQYF. The CDR3 region has the DNA TGTGCCAGCAGCGTACTTGGGGGGGCGGGCGAGCAGTACTTC.

V and J are TRBV18 and TRBJ1-3; 8 nucleotides match TRBD1. The CDR3 length is 17 residues. Looked up from germline, CDR1 is KGHSH and CDR2 is LQKENI. V lost 3 bases, J lost 0 bases, and 7 bases stayed unmatched. CDR3 residues: CASSPRTGTLSGNTIYF. Written as DNA, the CDR3 is TGTGCCAGCTCACCCCGGACAGGGACGCTCTCTGGAAACACCATATATTTT.

This clone has more than one count but fewer than ten. V and J are TRBV30 and TRBJ1-3; unclear D gene. This CDR3 has 14 amino acids. The germline V and J ends were trimmed by 1 base and 0 bases, with 7 bases remaining between them. Germline values: CDR1 GTSNPN, CDR2 SVGIG (reference sequence). The CDR3 nucleotides are TGTGCCTGGAGTGAAGGAGTCTCTGGAAACACCATATATTTT. Its translation: CAWSEGVSGNTIYF. The full variable domain, completed using reference TRBV30 and TRBJ1-3, is SQTIHQWPATLVQPVGSPLSLECTVEGTSNPNLYWYRQAAGRGLQLLFYSVGIGQISSEVPQNLSASRPQDRQFILSSKKLLLSDSGFYLCAWSEGVSGNTIYFGEGSWLTVV.

This clone was seen more than once but under ten times. The V and J genes are TRBV19 and TRBJ1-1; a weak D match, TRBD1 (5 bases). V gave up 3 bases and J gave up 6 bases, with 20 bases separating them. The CDR3 covers 16 residues. From germline, CDR1 is LNHDA and CDR2 SQIVND (reference sequence). The CDR3 sequence: CASSIRGTGLGAEAFF. The CDR3 coding sequence is TGTGCCAGTAGTATTCGGGGCACAGGTTTGGGCGCTGAAGCTTTCTTT. Supplemented by reference TRBV19 and TRBJ1-1, the full variable domain reads DGGITQSPKYLFRKEGQNVTLSCEQNLNHDAMYWYRQDPGQGLRLIYYSQIVNDFQKGDIAEGYSVSREKKESFPLTVTSAQKNPTAFYLCASSIRGTGLGAEAFFGQGTRLTVV.